These 18 T cell receptor beta chains were sequenced from one sample in a study of blood T cell repertoires in COVID-19. The protocol was immunoSEQ multiplex PCR, while the TCRdb copy is restricted to in-frame clones and leaves out a portion. The sample includes about 83,000 clones, about 88% seen only once; the top ten take around 7.8%. Sequencing used peripheral blood. The receptor set was obtained from a man older than 75 with active or convalescent COVID-19.

The genes are TRBV2 and TRBJ1-1; tentatively, D is TRBD1 (5 bases). Germline CDR1 is SNHLY and CDR2 is FYNNEI. CDR3 length equals 14 residues. Trimming cost V 3 bases and J 6 bases, with 14 bases left between them. Here the CDR3 DNA reads TGTGCCAGCAGTGAGTTGGTCGCCAGGGCTGAAGCTTTCTTT. Translation gives CASSELVARAEAFF.

With respect to this clone: The same CDR3 also results from other DNA sequences found in this sample. This rearrangement joins TRBV6-5 to TRBJ1-3; TRBD1 matches 7 bases. Germline CDR1 and CDR2: MNHEY and SVGAGI. V lost 6 bases and J lost 2; bases outside the gene matches: 4. This CDR3 has 14 residues. The CDR3 here is CASSSDRAGNTIYF. CDR3 DNA: TGTGCCAGCAGCTCCGACAGGGCTGGAAACACCATATATTTT.

The V call is TRBV28, the J call TRBJ1-2, with D hard to call. This CDR3 is built from 14 residues. CDR1 and CDR2 from the germline V gene are MDHEN and SYDVKM. The V gene lost 5 bases and the J gene lost 2 bases, with 12 bases spanning the gap. The CDR3: CASSGTGSNYGYTF. The CDR3 DNA sequence: TGTGCCAGCAGTGGAACCGGGTCGAACTATGGCTACACCTTC.

This rearrangement joins TRBV19 to TRBJ2-1; 8 nucleotides agree with TRBD2. Germline V CDR1 and CDR2: LNHDA, SQIVND (reference sequence). Trimming cost V 7 bases and J 0 bases; bases outside gene matches: 5. The length of the CDR3 is 15 residues. The CDR3 here is CASMVAGSSYNEQFF. CDR3 DNA sequence: TGTGCCAGTATGGTAGCGGGGAGCTCCTACAATGAGCAGTTCTTC.

This clone was detected once. The chain couples TRBV19 to TRBJ1-4; D remains ambiguous. Trimming cost V 3 bases and J 5 bases, with 16 bases left between them. CDR1 and CDR2 (germline): LNHDA, SQIVND (reference sequence). This CDR3 has 16 residues. The CDR3 protein is CASSINPRPRNEKLFF. CDR3 DNA sequence: TGTGCCAGTAGTATTAATCCGAGGCCGCGAAATGAAAAACTGTTTTTT.

The gene calls are TRBV2 and TRBJ2-3, with 8 bases matching TRBD1. V was clipped by 8 bases and J by 1 base; unmatched bases: 8. Germline CDR1 reads SNHLY; CDR2 reads FYNNEI. The CDR3 is made up of 15 amino acids. This CDR3 is CASQATGAGTDTQYF. The DNA of the CDR3 is TGTGCCAGCCAAGCGACAGGGGCCGGCACAGATACGCAGTATTTT.

V is TRBV18 and J is TRBJ1-2; D call uncertain. The CDR3 covers 14 residues. Trimming took off 6 bases at V and 6 bases at J, with 17 bases between the two ends. Germline CDR1 KGHSH, CDR2 LQKENI. CDR3 DNA: TGTGCCAGCTCCCTATTGCGAGGGTACGATGGCTACACCTTC. Protein: CASSLLRGYDGYTF.

For the CDR3, the DNA is TGCAGTGCTAGTCACTGGGGCGGCTCGGATGGCTACACCTTC. Amino acid sequence: CSASHWGGSDGYTF. V and J are TRBV20-1 and TRBJ1-2, with a possible D match to TRBD1 (5 bases). V lost 3 bases and J 6 bases, leaving 17 bases between the germline ends. CDR1 and CDR2 from the germline V gene are DFQATT and SNEGSKA (reference sequence). The CDR3 consists of 14 residues.

The CDR3 loop reads CASSEVRQPTGELFF. The CDR3 DNA is TGTGCCAGCAGTGAGGTCCGACAGCCCACCGGGGAGCTGTTTTTT. The chain recombines TRBV6-1 with TRBJ2-2; a possible D gene is TRBD1 (5 bases). This CDR3 is built from 15 residues. CDR1 and CDR2 from the germline V gene are MNHNS and SASEGT. V gave up 3 bases and J gave up 4 bases, with 12 bases separating them.

The genes are TRBV2 and TRBJ1-5; 7 bases fit TRBD1. The germline gives CDR1 SNHLY, CDR2 FYNNEI. The CDR3 contains 15 residues. J gave up 6 bases and V 6 bases, and 11 bases lay outside the gene matches. The CDR3 protein is CASRVTGSPIQPQHF. The CDR3 nucleotides read TGTGCCAGCAGAGTGACAGGGTCCCCTATTCAGCCCCAGCATTTT. The variable domain in full, completed from reference TRBV2 and TRBJ1-5, reads EPEVTQTPSHQVTQMGQEVILRCVPISNHLYFYWYRQILGQKVEFLVSFYNNEISEKSEIFDDQFSVERPDGSNFTLKIRSTKLEDSAMYFCASRVTGSPIQPQHFGDGTRLSIL.

In its sample, this clone was seen once. V and J are TRBV30 and TRBJ2-1, with 8 bases identical to TRBD1. With 7 bases clipped from V and 7 bases from J, the junction kept 18 bases outside the gene matches. Germline loops: CDR1 GTSNPN, CDR2 SVGIG (reference sequence). The CDR3 runs 16 residues. The CDR3 region has the DNA TGTGCCTCGAATGACAGGGGCCACCCGAGCATGAATGAGCAGTTCTTC. Amino acid sequence: CASNDRGHPSMNEQFF. Full variable domain (remainder filled in from reference TRBV30 and TRBJ2-1): SQTIHQWPATLVQPVGSPLSLECTVEGTSNPNLYWYRQAAGRGLQLLFYSVGIGQISSEVPQNLSASRPQDRQFILSSKKLLLSDSGFYLCASNDRGHPSMNEQFFGPGTRLTVL.

This clone appeared a few times. The gene calls are TRBV11-3 and TRBJ2-1, with TRBD2 matching over 9 bases. CDR1 is SGHNT and CDR2 is YENEEA in the germline V gene. The V segment lost 5 bases and the J segment 4 bases; nucleotides outside the gene matches: 12. The CDR3 totals 17 residues. CDR3 protein: CASSERSGTSSYNEQFF. The CDR3 nucleotides read TGTGCCAGCAGCGAACGTAGCGGGACTAGCTCGTACAATGAGCAGTTCTTC.

The chain employs TRBV6-1 and TRBJ1-2; D gene ambiguous. CDR1 and CDR2 from the germline V gene are MNHNS and SASEGT. There are 12 residues in the CDR3. Trimming took off 2 bases at V and 7 bases at J, with 8 bases between the two ends. CDR3 loop: CASSENGVGYTF. The CDR3 DNA is TGTGCCAGCAGTGAAAACGGGGTTGGCTACACCTTC.

This chain connects TRBV5-1 to TRBJ2-1; D is uncertain. Germline lookup yields CDR1 SGHRS and CDR2 YFSETQ. V gave up 5 bases and J gave up 6 bases, with 9 bases separating them. The CDR3 spans 12 residues. This CDR3 reads CASSAIGNEQFF. In DNA, the CDR3 is TGCGCCAGCAGTGCGATTGGCAATGAGCAGTTCTTC. Together with reference TRBV5-1 and TRBJ2-1, the CDR3 gives the full variable domain: KAGVTQTPRYLIKTRGQQVTLSCSPISGHRSVSWYQQTPGQGLQFLFEYFSETQRNKGNFPGRFSGRQFSNSRSEMNVSTLELGDSALYLCASSAIGNEQFFGPGTRLTVL.

The chain couples TRBV30 to TRBJ1-5; D unresolved. This CDR3 contains 13 residues. Germline V gene lookup returns CDR1 GTSNPN and CDR2 SVGIG (reference sequence). V dropped 2 bases and J dropped 4 bases, with 9 bases sitting between them. This chain's CDR3 is CAWSRKENQPQHF. The DNA for the CDR3 is TGTGCCTGGAGTAGGAAGGAGAATCAGCCCCAGCATTTT. The whole variable domain, filled in from reference TRBV30 and TRBJ1-5, reads SQTIHQWPATLVQPVGSPLSLECTVEGTSNPNLYWYRQAAGRGLQLLFYSVGIGQISSEVPQNLSASRPQDRQFILSSKKLLLSDSGFYLCAWSRKENQPQHFGDGTRLSIL.

Note on this clone: Other nucleotide sequences from this sample produce the same CDR3. J is TRBJ1-5 and V is TRBV18; possibly TRBD1 for D (6 bases). The CDR3 is made up of 13 amino acids. CDR1 is KGHSH, CDR2 LQKENI, per germline. Trimming pared 6 bases from V and 3 bases from J, leaving 9 bases between. The CDR3 coding sequence is TGTGCCAGCTCCAGACAGGACAATCAGCCCCAGCATTTT. As protein: CASSRQDNQPQHF.

V usage is TRBV5-8 and J usage is TRBJ1-5; D is perhaps TRBD1 (6 bases). Germline V gene lookup returns CDR1 SGHTS and CDR2 YDEGEE. This CDR3 spans 16 amino acids. Trimming pared 1 base from V and 4 bases from J, leaving 15 bases between. DNA of the CDR3: TGTGCCAGCAGCTTGAGGCAGGGGATGGCAAATCAGCCCCAGCATTTT. This translates into CASSLRQGMANQPQHF.

The rearrangement links TRBV7-3 to TRBJ2-5; 9 bases agree with TRBD1. The CDR3 totals 14 residues. Germline loops: CDR1 SGHTA, CDR2 FQGTGA. The trim removed 4 bases at V and 5 bases at J, leaving 5 bases unmatched. CDR3 sequence (DNA): TGTGCCAGCAGCTCAACAGGGGGCGAGGAGACCCAGTACTTC. It translates to CASSSTGGEETQYF.